This T cell receptor (beta chain) was recovered during a study of blood T cells in healthy people across ages (dated by TCRdb to the mid-2010s). With regard to the full study: In model experiments, template switching captured roughly one uniquely barcoded TCR beta cDNA molecule for every two T cells. For two donors (one aged 18 to 30 and one aged 80 or older), the study analyzed two additional independent replicas of 1 million unique cDNA reads from the same blood draw. To avoid experimental bias, donors of different ages were randomly spread across the sequencing lanes. Donors were grouped into four age groups: young (average roughly 16 years), middle-aged (about 40), aged (about 60) and long-lived (approximately 82). Age-related changes in TCR beta repertoire diversity were measured in the study by deep sequencing normalized with unique cDNA molecular identifiers. What the authors observed across the whole study: Because the CMV infection status of the donors was unknown, age-related changes in expanded clonotypes may potentially have been confounded. There was a strong correlation between observed TCR beta diversity and the percentage of naive T cells measured by flow cytometry. Estimates of total diversity based on one million sequenced T cells were considered lower bounds and underestimates. The long-lived group showed more naive CD4+ T cells, fewer expanded clones and increased TCR diversity than the aged group, suggesting age selection. Observed TCR beta diversity per million T cells fell roughly linearly with age, and a significant reduction was already apparent by age roughly 40. Conclusive comparison of naive and antigen-experienced compartments was prevented by the profiling of bulk unsorted PBMCs.

Library prep was done by 5' RACE. Sequencing relied on an Illumina HiSeq 2500. A second roughly 6 to 11 cycle PCR used a sample-barcoded 5' primer and a J-beta primer mix. A unique molecular identifier was introduced onto each TCR beta cDNA molecule by a template-switch 5' adaptor carrying 12 random nucleotides. Each sample yielded at least 3 million CDR3-containing paired-end reads. First-strand cDNA synthesis was performed from all RNA using the Mint cDNA synthesis kit, with priming by a TRBC-specific oligonucleotide. After uracil-DNA glycosylase treatment, a first 18-cycle PCR used universal primers M1SS and BC2_uni_R on all cDNA. For the original study's pipeline: Normalization of each sample was performed by random selection of 1 million high-quality reads, each carrying a distinct molecular identifier. Instead of being binned into consensus sequences, reads that shared molecular identifiers were thrown out. MiTCR, run with a Q25 quality threshold and the strictest error-elimination algorithm, handled CDR3 identification, clonotype clustering and error correction. A nonparametric unseen species model with Euler transformation was used to estimate a lower bound on total TCR beta diversity. The public sequencing data were trimmed at Q25 with fastp and processed into clonotypes with MiXCR by TCRdb, which kept only in-frame beta chains. Each record represents a unique CDR3 protein, reported with the most common genes and DNA among its rows. The V and J calls and clone size come from TCRdb's table, not from the authors' own analysis. This sample lists about 1.4 million distinct CDR3 sequences; around 59% were detected once. Of the sample, 5.5% to 8% falls within the top ten clones.

Donors were a few dozen systemically healthy Caucasian individuals from Russia aged 6 to 90 years. Each donor gave about 9.8 milliliters of peripheral blood, drawn into EDTA-treated Vacutainer tubes. PBMCs were isolated by Ficoll-Paque density-gradient centrifugation, with at least 6 million obtained per sample. Total RNA was extracted from PBMCs with Trizol reagent, with at least 6 micrograms obtained per sample. For every donor, an aliquot of PBMCs went through flow cytometry to measure the percentages of naive CD45RAhigh/CD27high T cells. CDR1 and CDR2, per the germline V gene (reference sequence), are DFQATT and SNEGSKA. V is cut back by 7 bases and J by 6 bases, with 13 bases in the junction unmatched. Counted from cysteine to phenylalanine, this CDR3 has 14 amino acids. Only the CDR3 portion is preserved as DNA: 42 bases, with reading frame beginning at the first base. Note on this clonotype: Its binding antigen is unknown. No much larger clonotype is one base removed from it; base qualities were not supplied.

The specimen sequenced was blood. This clonotype originated in a man between 18 and 29 years old in good health. In this chain, TRBV20-1 is recombined with TRBJ2-3; TRBD2 lines up with 7 middle nucleotides. The CDR3 protein: CSVLLAAKMDTQYF. The DNA sequence reads TGCAGTGTCTTGCTAGCGGCCAAGATGGATACGCAGTATTTT.